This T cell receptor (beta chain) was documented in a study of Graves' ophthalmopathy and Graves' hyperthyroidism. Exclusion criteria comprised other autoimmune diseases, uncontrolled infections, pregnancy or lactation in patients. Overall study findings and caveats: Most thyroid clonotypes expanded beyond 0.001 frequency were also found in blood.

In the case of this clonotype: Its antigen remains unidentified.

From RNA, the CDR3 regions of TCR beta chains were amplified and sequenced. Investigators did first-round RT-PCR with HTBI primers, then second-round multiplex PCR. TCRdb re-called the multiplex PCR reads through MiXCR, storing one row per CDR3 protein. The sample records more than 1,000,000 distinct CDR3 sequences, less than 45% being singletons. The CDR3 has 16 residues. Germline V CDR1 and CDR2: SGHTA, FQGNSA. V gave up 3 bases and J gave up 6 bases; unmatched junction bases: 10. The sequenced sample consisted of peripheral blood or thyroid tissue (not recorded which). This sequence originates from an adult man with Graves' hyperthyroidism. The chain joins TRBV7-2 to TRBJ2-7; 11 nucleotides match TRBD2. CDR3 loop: CASSLVTSGSLFEQYF. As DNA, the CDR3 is TGTGCCAGCAGCTTGGTCACTAGCGGGAGTCTTTTCGAGCAGTACTTC.